The 23 T cell receptor beta chains in this list originate from one sample, sequenced in a study of cytomegalovirus exposure and HLA in healthy donors (dated by TCRdb to 2017 to 2019). Receptor libraries were prepared by the immunoSEQ multiplex PCR assay. The multiplex PCR relied on a mix of 60 forward primers for TCR Vbeta segments and 13 reverse primers for TCR Jbeta segments. TCRdb limited this immuneACCESS table to in-frame rearrangements with V and J called. A share of clones is missing; checked studies link under half to unresolved V genes, and the rest is unexplained. The table for this sample lists fewer than 250,000 clones; 80% to 90% of them were counted only once. 2.9% of the sample is taken by the ten largest. The source material was PBMCs. Every receptor here comes from a young man in good health and CMV-seronegative.

The V call is TRBV28, the J call TRBJ2-7; TRBD2 agrees at 8 bases. Per germline, CDR1 MDHEN and CDR2 SYDVKM. V lost 2 bases, J lost 6 bases, and 3 bases stayed unmatched. This CDR3 comprises 13 residues. The chain's CDR3 is CASSLVGGGEQYF. The CDR3 region has the DNA TGTGCCAGCAGTTTAGTCGGGGGGGGCGAGCAGTACTTC.

J is TRBJ1-2 and V is TRBV28, with D possibly TRBD1 on 5 matching bases. The CDR3 covers 14 residues. The V end lost 4 bases, the J end lost 8 bases, and 17 bases lay between the germline ends. Germline loops: CDR1 MDHEN, CDR2 SYDVKM. The CDR3 is CASSWVGGSSGYTF. CDR3 sequence (DNA): TGTGCCAGCAGTTGGGTCGGGGGATCGAGCGGCTACACCTTC.

This sequence joins TRBV18 and TRBJ1-5, with 10 bases identical to TRBD1. The germline gives CDR1 KGHSH, CDR2 LQKENI. J lost 6 bases, V lost 6 bases, and 8 bases had no gene match. This CDR3 spans 15 amino acids. DNA for the CDR3: TGTGCCAGCTCCCGGGACAGGGGACAGAGTCAGCCCCAGCATTTT. Its protein is CASSRDRGQSQPQHF.

The V gene is TRBV11-2, the J gene TRBJ2-7, with a possible D match to TRBD1 (5 bases). Trimming took 3 bases from V and 3 from J, leaving 24 bases between them. There are 18 residues in the CDR3. CDR1 is SGHAT and CDR2 is FQNNGV in the germline V gene. The CDR3 sequence: CASSLTTLRQYTGYEQYF. The CDR3 bases are TGTGCCAGCAGCTTGACCACGCTCCGACAGTACACCGGCTACGAGCAGTACTTC.

This rearrangement joins TRBV19 to TRBJ1-5; D remains ambiguous. Germline V CDR1 and CDR2: LNHDA, SQIVND (reference sequence). The V end was cut by 5 bases, the J end by 5 bases, with 10 bases between. This CDR3 is 13 amino acids long. In DNA, the CDR3 is TGTGCCAGTAGTTACGCCGGAGATCAGCCCCAGCATTTT. This encodes CASSYAGDQPQHF. The complete variable domain, with remaining parts taken from reference TRBV19 and TRBJ1-5, reads DGGITQSPKYLFRKEGQNVTLSCEQNLNHDAMYWYRQDPGQGLRLIYYSQIVNDFQKGDIAEGYSVSREKKESFPLTVTSAQKNPTAFYLCASSYAGDQPQHFGDGTRLSIL.

The chain uses TRBV6-5 and TRBJ1-2; the match to TRBD1 covers 8 bases. CDR1 and CDR2 from the germline V gene are MNHEY and SVGAGI. J lost 8 bases, V lost 4 bases, and 9 bases had no gene match. There are 14 residues in the CDR3. Here the CDR3 reads CASSSGQGAWGYTF. The DNA for the CDR3 is TGTGCCAGCAGTTCAGGGCAGGGGGCTTGGGGCTACACCTTC.

This sequence joins TRBV4-3 and TRBJ2-2; possibly TRBD2 for D (7 bases). The CDR3 loop spans 17 amino acids. Germline CDR1 reads LGHNA; CDR2 reads YSLEER. Between the trimmed V and J ends, which lost 0 bases and 2 bases, there was a span of 13 bases. The CDR3 DNA reads as TGCGCCAGCAGCCAAGAGGGGGCGGGGGCTAACACCGGGGAGCTGTTTTTT. Its protein is CASSQEGAGANTGELFF.

The chain couples TRBV2 to TRBJ1-1, with a tentative D call TRBD1 (6 bases). CDR1 SNHLY and CDR2 FYNNEI come from the germline V gene. Trimming cost V 7 bases and J 4 bases, with 16 bases left between them. The CDR3 spans 14 residues. CDR3 bases: TGTGCCAGCACCACCTATCAGGGGAGCACTGAAGCTTTCTTT. Protein product: CASTTYQGSTEAFF.

The chain joins TRBV9 to TRBJ1-5; 9 bases align to TRBD1. The trim removed 3 bases at V and 3 bases at J, leaving 4 bases unmatched. CDR1 is SGDLS, CDR2 YYNGEE, per germline. The CDR3 consists of 15 residues. The CDR3 loop is CASSAGQGLNQPQHF. CDR3 nucleotide sequence: TGTGCCAGCAGCGCGGGACAGGGTCTCAATCAGCCCCAGCATTTT. The full variable domain, its missing parts supplied by reference TRBV9 and TRBJ1-5, is DSGVTQTPKHLITATGQRVTLRCSPRSGDLSVYWYQQSLDQGLQFLIQYYNGEERAKGNILERFSAQQFPDLHSELNLSSLELGDSALYFCASSAGQGLNQPQHFGDGTRLSIL.

In its sample, this clone was seen a few times. This chain links TRBV6-6 with TRBJ1-2, with D uncertain. This CDR3 has 14 residues. V lost 7 bases, J lost 4 bases, and 16 bases lay in between. CDR1 and CDR2 (germline): MNHNY, SVGAGI (reference sequence). CDR3: CASTEGTSGYGYTF. Here the CDR3 DNA reads TGTGCCAGCACCGAGGGAACGTCGGGCTATGGCTACACCTTC.

This clone was detected only a few times. The V call is TRBV20-1, the J call TRBJ1-1; D gene unclear. Trimming removed 0 bases at V and 11 bases at J, with 7 bases between. Germline V gene sequence: CDR1 DFQATT, CDR2 SNEGSKA (reference sequence). This CDR3 spans 10 amino acids. CDR3 nucleotide sequence: TGCAGTGCTAGAGATCTAGTGGCTTTCTTT. Amino acids: CSARDLVAFF.

The chain recombines TRBV9 with TRBJ2-1, with TRBD1 matching over 7 bases. V gave up 0 bases and J gave up 10 bases; unmatched junction bases: 7. This CDR3 contains 14 residues. Germline-derived CDR1 and CDR2 are SGDLS and YYNGEE. CDR3 bases: TGTGCCAGCAGCGTAGGACTCCTCAGGGGGGAGCAGTTCTTC. Residues: CASSVGLLRGEQFF.

This clone was seen a handful of times. The V gene is TRBV4-2, the J gene TRBJ1-4; D not certain. Trimming cost V 4 bases and J 1 base, with 10 bases left between them. CDR3 size: 15 residues. Germline CDR1 and CDR2: LGHNA and YNFKEQ. DNA of the CDR3: TGTGCCAGCAGCCGGACTACGGTAACTAATGAAAAACTGTTTTTT. Translating it yields CASSRTTVTNEKLFF.

The chain is built from TRBV28 and TRBJ1-1; TRBD1 matches 7 bases. Germline V gene data show CDR1 as MDHEN and CDR2 as SYDVKM. This CDR3 is 13 amino acids long. Trimming took 7 bases from V and 10 from J; bases not matched to a gene: 12. CDR3 region: CASKQRQGRGAFF. For the CDR3, the DNA is TGTGCCAGCAAGCAGAGACAGGGACGAGGAGCTTTCTTT. Full variable domain (remainder filled in from reference TRBV28 and TRBJ1-1): DVKVTQSSRYLVKRTGEKVFLECVQDMDHENMFWYRQDPGLGLRLIYFSYDVKMKEKGDIPEGYSVSREKKERFSLILESASTNQTSMYLCASKQRQGRGAFFGQGTRLTVV.

The genes are TRBV6-5 and TRBJ1-6, with TRBD1 matching 7 bases. The CDR3 extends over 15 amino acids. V shed 6 bases, J shed 8 bases, and the junction held 10 bases outside the gene matches. The V gene's germline CDR1 is MNHEY and CDR2 SVGAGI. The CDR3 is CASRPTTGRHSPLHF. CDR3 DNA sequence: TGTGCCAGCAGACCCACGACAGGGCGGCATTCACCCCTCCACTTT.

The J gene is TRBJ2-1, the V gene TRBV6-1, with a weak D call TRBD2 (7 bases). The germline V and J ends were trimmed by 1 base and 4 bases, with 14 bases remaining between them. The CDR3 loop spans 16 amino acids. Germline assignment: CDR1 MNHNS and CDR2 SASEGT. The CDR3 nucleotides are TGTGCCAGCAGTGAAGTATGGGGGGGGCCATACAATGAGCAGTTCTTC. Protein sequence: CASSEVWGGPYNEQFF.

The chain has TRBV5-6 and TRBJ2-1; D is perhaps TRBD2 (5 bases). Germline CDR1 SGHDT, CDR2 YYEEEE. Trimming removed 2 bases from V and 7 bases from J, with 10 bases in between. The CDR3 consists of 13 residues. The CDR3, as DNA: TGTGCCAGCAGCTTCCCGGGAATAAATGAGCAGTTCTTC. Its protein product is CASSFPGINEQFF.

This clone has a handful of counts. The chain uses TRBV4-3 and TRBJ2-1; the match to TRBD2 covers 12 bases. There are 20 residues in the CDR3. CDR1 and CDR2 from the germline V gene are LGHNA and YSLEER. The V segment lost 0 bases and the J segment 4 bases; nucleotides outside the gene matches: 13. The CDR3 nucleotides are TGCGCCAGCAGCCAAGATTGGAGGCAGGCTAGCGGGGGGGAATACAATGAGCAGTTCTTC. Amino acids: CASSQDWRQASGGEYNEQFF.

The V gene is TRBV18, the J gene TRBJ1-4; TRBD1 matches at 11 bases. This CDR3 contains 16 residues. Germline CDR1 and CDR2: KGHSH and LQKENI. Trimming took 6 bases from V and 7 from J; bases not matched to a gene: 10. The CDR3 coding sequence is TGTGCCAGCTCGCCCGGGACAGGGGGAGGTGGTGAAAAACTGTTTTTT. It yields the protein CASSPGTGGGGEKLFF.

This clone occurred a few times. This sequence joins TRBV6-5 and TRBJ2-7, with TRBD1 matching 8 bases. CDR1 and CDR2 from the germline V gene are MNHEY and SVGAGI. With V trimmed by 6 bases and J by 2 bases, 0 bases remained unmatched. The CDR3 has 12 residues. CDR3 in DNA: TGTGCCAGCAGGACAGGGGCCTACGAGCAGTACTTC. Its protein is CASRTGAYEQYF.

The CDR3 here is CASSLYGVNYGYTF. CDR3 DNA: TGTGCCAGCAGTTTATACGGAGTGAACTATGGCTACACCTTC. The gene calls are TRBV27 and TRBJ1-2; D is unresolved. Germline V lookup: CDR1 MNHEY, CDR2 SMNVEV (reference sequence). V gave up 1 base and J gave up 2 bases, with 8 bases separating them. CDR3 length equals 14 residues.

The J gene is TRBJ1-3, the V gene TRBV5-4; the match to TRBD1 covers 7 bases. V lost 5 bases to trimming and J lost 8 bases; unmatched junction nucleotides: 10. The CDR3 has 14 amino acids. Germline lookup yields CDR1 SGHNT and CDR2 YYREEE (reference sequence). DNA for the CDR3: TGTGCCAGCAGTCAGATCCAGGGGGGAGACACCATATATTTT. Translated: CASSQIQGGDTIYF.

The V and J genes are TRBV7-9 and TRBJ1-1; no clear D. From germline, CDR1 is SEHNR and CDR2 FQNEAQ (reference sequence). Between the trimmed V and J ends, which lost 2 bases and 1 base, there was a span of 5 bases. The CDR3 runs to 13 residues. This CDR3 reads CASSLPGNTEAFF. CDR3 in DNA: TGTGCCAGCAGCTTACCAGGGAACACTGAAGCTTTCTTT.